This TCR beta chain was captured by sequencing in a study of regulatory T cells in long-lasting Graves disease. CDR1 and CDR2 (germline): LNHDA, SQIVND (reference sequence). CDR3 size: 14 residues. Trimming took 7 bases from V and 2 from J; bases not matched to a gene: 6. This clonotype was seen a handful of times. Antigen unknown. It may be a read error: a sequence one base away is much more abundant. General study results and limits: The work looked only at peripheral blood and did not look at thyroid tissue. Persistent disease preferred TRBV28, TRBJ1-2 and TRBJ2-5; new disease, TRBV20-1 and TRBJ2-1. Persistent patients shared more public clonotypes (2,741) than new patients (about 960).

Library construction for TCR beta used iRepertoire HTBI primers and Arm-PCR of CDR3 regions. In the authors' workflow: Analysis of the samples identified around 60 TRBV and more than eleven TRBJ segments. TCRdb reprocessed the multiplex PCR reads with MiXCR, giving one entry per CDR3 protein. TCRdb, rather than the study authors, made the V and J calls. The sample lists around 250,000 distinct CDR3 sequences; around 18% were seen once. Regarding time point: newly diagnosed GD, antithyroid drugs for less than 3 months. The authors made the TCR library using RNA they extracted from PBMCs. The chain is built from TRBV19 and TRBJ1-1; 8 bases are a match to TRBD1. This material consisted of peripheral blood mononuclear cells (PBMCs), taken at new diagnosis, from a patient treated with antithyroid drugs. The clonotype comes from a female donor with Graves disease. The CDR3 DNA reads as TGTGCCAGTAAACCGGGACAGGAAAACACTGAAGCTTTCTTT. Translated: CASKPGQENTEAFF.